This T cell receptor (beta chain) stems from a study of cytomegalovirus exposure and HLA in healthy donors. Germline V CDR1 and CDR2: MNHEY, SVGAGI. The CDR3 loop spans 15 amino acids. V shed 5 bases and J 1 base; nucleotides not matched to a gene: 5. A single count supports this clone. PCR was performed using 60 Vbeta and 13 Jbeta primers. Assay: immunoSEQ multiplex PCR; the TCRdb copy retains only in-frame clones and omits some. The sample has fewer than 250,000 clones; approximately 83% are singletons. Sequenced sample: PBMCs. The V and J genes are TRBV6-5 and TRBJ2-7, with 10 bases aligning to TRBD2. This TCR was sampled from a girl aged 10-17 years in good health and CMV-seronegative. Here the CDR3 DNA reads TGTGCCAGCAGTCCCCTAGCGGGAGTGTCCTACGAGCAGTACTTC. It is translated as CASSPLAGVSYEQYF.